This TCR beta chain comes out of a study of CD8 T cells in ankylosing spondylitis. TCRdb redid the calling of the 5' RACE reads with MiXCR, one entry per CDR3 protein. Counted here are about 260,000 distinct CDR3 sequences, 20% to 30% occurring once; the ten biggest clones make up 0.5% to 0.65%. Trimming took off 6 bases at V and 2 bases at J, with 18 bases between the two ends. This CDR3 has 16 amino acids. This clonotype was counted at least ten times. Material for sequencing was blood, either unsorted or a sorted T cell fraction (not recorded which). This chain uses TRBV12-3 or TRBV12-4 with TRBJ2-3; D is unclear. The sequence derives from a male donor with ankylosing spondylitis or in good health (not recorded which). CDR3 sequence (DNA): TGTGCCAGCAGGCCAAGATGGGGTCTTTACACAGATACGCAGTATTTT. This codes for CASRPRWGLYTDTQYF.